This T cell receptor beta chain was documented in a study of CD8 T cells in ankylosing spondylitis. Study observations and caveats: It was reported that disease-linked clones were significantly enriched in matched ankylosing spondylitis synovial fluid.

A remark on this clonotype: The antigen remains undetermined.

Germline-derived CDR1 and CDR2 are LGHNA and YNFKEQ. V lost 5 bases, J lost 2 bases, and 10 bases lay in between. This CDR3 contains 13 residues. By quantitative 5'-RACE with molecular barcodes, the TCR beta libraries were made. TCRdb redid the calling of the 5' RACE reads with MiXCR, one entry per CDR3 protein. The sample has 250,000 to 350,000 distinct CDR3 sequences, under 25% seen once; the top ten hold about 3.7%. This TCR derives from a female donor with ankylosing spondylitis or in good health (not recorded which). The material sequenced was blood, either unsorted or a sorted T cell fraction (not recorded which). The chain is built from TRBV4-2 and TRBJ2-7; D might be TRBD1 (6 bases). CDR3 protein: CASSNRDTYEQYF. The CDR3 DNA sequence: TGTGCCAGCAGCAACAGGGACACCTACGAGCAGTACTTC.